These 13 T cell receptor beta chains came from one sample sequenced in a study of blood T cell repertoires in COVID-19. The protocol was immunoSEQ multiplex PCR, while the TCRdb copy is restricted to in-frame clones and leaves out a portion. The table lists around 160,000 clones, about four fifths of them singletons. Sequencing was carried out using peripheral blood. All receptors come from an elderly woman with acute or convalescent COVID-19.

This chain joins TRBV19 and TRBJ1-5, with D unclear. The CDR3 runs 13 residues. With 5 bases removed from V and 3 bases from J, the gap between germline ends came to 8 bases. Germline CDR1 LNHDA, CDR2 SQIVND (reference sequence). The CDR3: CASSQENNQPQHF. DNA of the CDR3: TGTGCCAGTAGTCAGGAAAACAATCAGCCCCAGCATTTT. The complete variable domain, with remaining parts taken from reference TRBV19 and TRBJ1-5, reads DGGITQSPKYLFRKEGQNVTLSCEQNLNHDAMYWYRQDPGQGLRLIYYSQIVNDFQKGDIAEGYSVSREKKESFPLTVTSAQKNPTAFYLCASSQENNQPQHFGDGTRLSIL.

The chain couples TRBV7-9 to TRBJ1-2, with a possible D match to TRBD1 (6 bases). V was pared by 1 base and J by 8 bases, with 11 bases between. Germline assignment: CDR1 SEHNR and CDR2 FQNEAQ (reference sequence). CDR3 length: 13 amino acids. CDR3: CASSLGAGEGYTF. CDR3 DNA: TGTGCCAGCAGCTTAGGAGCAGGGGAAGGCTACACCTTC.

The chain couples TRBV30 to TRBJ1-5, with D perhaps TRBD1 (5 bases). V lost 0 bases and J 3 bases, leaving 15 bases between the germline ends. CDR1 is GTSNPN, CDR2 SVGIG, per germline (reference sequence). The CDR3 has 16 amino acids. The CDR3 region is CAWSVGAAGINQPQHF. The CDR3 DNA follows: TGTGCCTGGAGTGTAGGGGCGGCAGGGATCAATCAGCCCCAGCATTTT.

V and J are TRBV7-9 and TRBJ1-1, with 8 positions matching TRBD1. The CDR3 loop spans 14 amino acids. Germline-derived CDR1 and CDR2 are SEHNR and FQNEAQ (reference sequence). V shed 1 base and J 4 bases; nucleotides not matched to a gene: 2. The CDR3 spells CASSLGTGITEAFF. The CDR3 bases are TGTGCCAGCAGCTTAGGGACAGGGATCACTGAAGCTTTCTTT. Full variable domain (missing parts from reference TRBV7-9 and TRBJ1-1): DTGVSQNPRHKITKRGQNVTFRCDPISEHNRLYWYRQTLGQGPEFLTYFQNEAQLEKSRLLSDRFSAERPKGSFSTLEIQRTEQGDSAMYLCASSLGTGITEAFFGQGTRLTVV.

The rearrangement joins TRBV6-2 or TRBV6-3 to TRBJ1-5, with D perhaps matching TRBD1 (6 bases). Germline V CDR1 and CDR2: MNHEY, SVGEGT. The CDR3 consists of 17 residues. Trimming removed 1 base from V and 2 bases from J, with 15 bases in between. The DNA of the CDR3 is TGTGCCAGCAGTTACTGGGGACAAAAGGGGGGCAATCAGCCCCAGCATTTT. Its translation is CASSYWGQKGGNQPQHF.

The chain has TRBV1 and TRBJ2-7; TRBD2 was called by the table and not checked on the DNA. TRBV1 is noted as a pseudogene. The CDR3 loop spans 15 amino acids. CDR3 sequence: CTSSQEAGRGYEQYF. For the CDR3, the DNA is TGCACCAGCAGCCAAGAGGCGGGGAGAGGCTACGAGCAGTACTTC.

The V and J genes are TRBV18 and TRBJ2-7, with D possibly being TRBD1 (6 bases). The germline V and J ends were trimmed by 5 bases and 4 bases, with 12 bases remaining between them. The CDR3 is 13 amino acids. Germline assignment: CDR1 KGHSH and CDR2 LQKENI. Here the CDR3 reads CASSDGTSYEQYF. The CDR3 DNA is TGTGCCAGCTCAGACGGGACATCTTACGAGCAGTACTTC.

This chain joins TRBV7-3 and TRBJ2-1; D might be TRBD2 (6 bases). V was cut by 2 bases and J by 8 bases, with 19 bases left in between. The germline CDR1 and CDR2 sequences are SGHTA and FQGTGA. The CDR3 is 16 amino acids. The CDR3 DNA sequence: TGTGCCAGCAGCTTAGTTCCGGGACTTCGGGACCATGAGCAGTTCTTC. It codes for CASSLVPGLRDHEQFF.

V usage is TRBV2 and J usage is TRBJ2-3; TRBD2 aligns across 8 bases. This CDR3 contains 16 residues. The junction had 5 bases not matched to a gene; V was cut back by 3 bases and J by 0 bases. Per germline, CDR1 SNHLY and CDR2 FYNNEI. CDR3 nucleotide sequence: TGTGCCAGCAGTGATATAGCGGGGCCCAGCACAGATACGCAGTATTTT. It yields the protein CASSDIAGPSTDTQYF.

This chain connects TRBV10-3 to TRBJ1-4, with TRBD1 matching 9 bases. The CDR3 extends over 15 amino acids. V was pared by 3 bases and J by 8 bases, with 7 bases of the junction left unmatched. Per germline, CDR1 ENHRY and CDR2 SYGVKD. The CDR3 nucleotides read TGTGCCATCAGTGATGGGGACAGGGTGGGGGAAAAACTGTTTTTT. Translating gives CAISDGDRVGEKLFF.

This clone came up a few times. V and J are TRBV7-2 and TRBJ1-1; D remains unclear. This CDR3 is 12 amino acids long. The V end lost 6 bases, the J end lost 1 base, and 6 bases lay between the germline ends. Germline CDR1 SGHTA, CDR2 FQGNSA. The chain's CDR3 is CASRDWNTEAFF. CDR3 DNA sequence: TGTGCCAGCAGGGACTGGAACACTGAAGCTTTCTTT.

This clone was recorded a few times. The chain joins TRBV18 to TRBJ2-1, with TRBD1 identical over 7 bases. CDR1 KGHSH and CDR2 LQKENI come from the germline V gene. The CDR3 is made up of 13 amino acids. The V segment lost 6 bases and the J segment 5 bases; nucleotides outside the gene matches: 4. CDR3 sequence (DNA): TGTGCCAGCTCTCTGGGGACAGACAATGAGCAGTTCTTC. It translates to CASSLGTDNEQFF.

The chain joins TRBV28 to TRBJ2-7; maybe TRBD1 (5 bases). Trimming pared 4 bases from V and 6 bases from J, leaving 16 bases between. This CDR3 has 14 residues. Per germline, CDR1 MDHEN and CDR2 SYDVKM. CDR3 residues: CASSSTGGLIEQYF. CDR3 bases: TGTGCCAGCAGTTCAACAGGTGGGTTGATCGAGCAGTACTTC.